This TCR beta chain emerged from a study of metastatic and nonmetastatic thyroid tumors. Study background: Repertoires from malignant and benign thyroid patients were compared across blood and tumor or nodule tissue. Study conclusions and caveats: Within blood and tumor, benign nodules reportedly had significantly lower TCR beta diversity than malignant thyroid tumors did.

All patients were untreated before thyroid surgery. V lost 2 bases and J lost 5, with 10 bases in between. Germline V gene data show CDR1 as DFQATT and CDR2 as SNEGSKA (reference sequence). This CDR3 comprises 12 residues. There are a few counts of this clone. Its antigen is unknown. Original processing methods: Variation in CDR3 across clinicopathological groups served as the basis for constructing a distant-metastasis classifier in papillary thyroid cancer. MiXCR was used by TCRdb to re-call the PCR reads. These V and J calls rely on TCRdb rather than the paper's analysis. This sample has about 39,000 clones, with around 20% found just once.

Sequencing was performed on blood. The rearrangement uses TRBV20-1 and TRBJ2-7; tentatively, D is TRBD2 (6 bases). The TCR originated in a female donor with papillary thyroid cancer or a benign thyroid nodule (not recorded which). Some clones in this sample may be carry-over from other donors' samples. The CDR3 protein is CSARLGSDEQYF. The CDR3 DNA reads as TGCAGTGCTAGACTCGGGAGCGACGAGCAGTACTTC.